This T cell receptor (beta chain) was recorded in a study of blood T cell repertoires in COVID-19. At the level of the study: Collection of acute and convalescent COVID-19 samples took place in the United States, Italy and Spain.

This CDR3 is 15 amino acids long. Germline CDR1 MNHEY, CDR2 SMNVEV (reference sequence). The ends lost 6 bases at V and 1 base at J; junction bases unmatched: 5. Measured with immunoSEQ multiplex PCR; TCRdb has only the in-frame clones, and not every one. The sample contains 50,000 to 75,000 clones, roughly 86% of which appear only once. The receptor was derived from a man between 60 and 75 years old with acute or convalescent COVID-19. V usage is TRBV27 and J usage is TRBJ2-3; 9 bases are a match to TRBD1. Sequencing was performed on peripheral blood. CDR3 residues: CASRPTGGGTDTQYF. The CDR3 nucleotides read TGTGCCAGCAGGCCTACAGGGGGCGGCACAGATACGCAGTATTTT.